This entry lists 30 T cell receptor beta chains sequenced from one sample in a study of blood T cell repertoires in COVID-19. Sequenced by immunoSEQ multiplex PCR; TCRdb stores in-frame clones only, minus some. Among some 160,000 clones listed, about 80% were seen once. The sequencing sample was made of peripheral blood. The source of these receptors is a human donor in a cohort sampled during active COVID-19.

This clone turned up a few times. The chain joins TRBV4-2 to TRBJ1-6; D is possibly TRBD1 (5 bases). This CDR3 is built from 14 residues. Trimming cost V 1 base and J 7 bases, with 8 bases left between them. CDR1 and CDR2 from the germline V gene are LGHNA and YNFKEQ. CDR3 region: CASSQGGPNSPLHF. DNA of the CDR3: TGTGCCAGCAGCCAAGGGGGCCCAAATTCACCCCTCCACTTT.

The chain uses TRBV14 and TRBJ1-1; D perhaps matches TRBD1 (5 bases). Germline lookup yields CDR1 SGHDN and CDR2 FVKESK. The CDR3 covers 15 residues. Trimming removed 0 bases from V and 0 bases from J, with 8 bases in between. CDR3 in amino acids: CASSQEDTLNTEAFF. In DNA, the CDR3 is TGTGCCAGCAGCCAAGAGGACACTCTGAACACTGAAGCTTTCTTT.

J is TRBJ2-4 and V is TRBV6-4; 8 bases are a match to TRBD1. The CDR3 runs to 14 residues. After removal of 7 bases from V and 8 bases from J, the junction contained 10 bases not matched to a gene. Germline CDR1 reads MRHNA; CDR2 reads SNTAGT. The CDR3 spells CASNHQGATDIQYF. CDR3 nucleotides: TGTGCCAGCAATCATCAGGGGGCAACGGACATTCAGTACTTC.

The chain recombines TRBV6-5 with TRBJ1-2; D remains ambiguous. This CDR3 has 11 amino acids. CDR1 MNHEY and CDR2 SVGAGI come from the germline V gene. Trimming left V 8 bases short and J 5 bases short, with 9 bases between. The DNA of the CDR3 is TGTGCCAGCCAGACAATTTATGGCTACACCTTC. Translated: CASQTIYGYTF.

This sequence joins TRBV27 and TRBJ2-7, with a weak D call TRBD2 (6 bases). The CDR3 is 16 residues long. The V end was cut by 5 bases, the J end by 4 bases, with 21 bases between. Germline V gene sequence: CDR1 MNHEY, CDR2 SMNVEV (reference sequence). CDR3 DNA sequence: TGTGCCAGCAGTCCAAGATCCGGAGGGCGACGTTACGAGCAGTACTTC. Translated: CASSPRSGGRRYEQYF.

The rearrangement uses TRBV5-1 and TRBJ2-2; D unclear. Trimming removed 4 bases at V and 2 bases at J, with 12 bases between. Germline-derived CDR1 and CDR2 are SGHRS and YFSETQ. The CDR3 sequence is 15 residues long. The CDR3 is CASSPRLSNTGELFF. The CDR3 DNA reads TGCGCCAGCAGCCCCCGTCTTAGTAACACCGGGGAGCTGTTTTTT.

The chain uses TRBV10-1 and TRBJ2-3; 10 bases are shared with TRBD2. CDR1 and CDR2 (germline): WNHNN, SYGVQD (reference sequence). J gave up 5 bases and V 6 bases, and 8 bases lay outside the gene matches. This CDR3 is 15 amino acids long. CDR3 residues: CASSGSGGLKDTQYF. CDR3 bases: TGCGCCAGCAGCGGTAGCGGGGGGTTAAAAGATACGCAGTATTTT.

This chain links TRBV29-1 with TRBJ1-1; no clear D. Germline CDR1 reads SQVTM; CDR2 reads ANQGSEA. The ends were cut back, 6 bases at V and 3 bases at J, with 14 bases in the middle. This CDR3 has 13 residues. Here the CDR3 reads CSVPEREDTEAFF. For the CDR3, the DNA is TGCAGCGTCCCTGAGAGGGAAGACACTGAAGCTTTCTTT.

This clone was observed a handful of times. This sequence joins TRBV9 and TRBJ1-4, with 7 nucleotides matching TRBD1. The CDR3 sequence is 15 residues long. Per germline, CDR1 SGDLS and CDR2 YYNGEE. J gave up 5 bases and V 3 bases, and 7 bases lay outside the gene matches. The DNA of the CDR3 is TGTGCCAGCAGCGCCCAGGGACAGCAAAATGAAAAACTGTTTTTT. Translated: CASSAQGQQNEKLFF. Based on the CDR3 plus reference TRBV9 and TRBJ1-4, the full variable domain is DSGVTQTPKHLITATGQRVTLRCSPRSGDLSVYWYQQSLDQGLQFLIQYYNGEERAKGNILERFSAQQFPDLHSELNLSSLELGDSALYFCASSAQGQQNEKLFFGSGTQLSVL.

The J gene is TRBJ2-5, the V gene TRBV24-1; weak D call: TRBD1 (6 bases). In germline, CDR1 is KGHDR, CDR2 SFDVKD. The length of the CDR3 is 15 residues. V dropped 1 base and J dropped 2 bases, with 10 bases sitting between them. The CDR3 region is CATSDFEGVQETQYF. CDR3 coding DNA: TGTGCCACCAGTGATTTTGAGGGGGTGCAAGAGACCCAGTACTTC.

The chain combines TRBV24-1 with TRBJ1-1; D gene unclear. Per germline, CDR1 KGHDR and CDR2 SFDVKD. V gave up 6 bases and J gave up 11 bases, with 12 bases separating them. This CDR3 contains 11 residues. The CDR3 nucleotides read TGTGCCACCAGTAACAGTCAAAGGGCTTTCTTT. It codes for CATSNSQRAFF.

The genes are TRBV6-5 and TRBJ2-3, with 8 bases that match TRBD1. Trimming cost V 8 bases and J 6 bases; bases outside gene matches: 10. From germline, CDR1 is MNHEY and CDR2 SVGAGI. The CDR3 loop spans 14 amino acids. CDR3 in amino acids: CASGLGQGLDTQYF. The CDR3 bases are TGTGCCAGCGGCTTAGGACAGGGATTGGATACGCAGTATTTT.

The gene calls are TRBV4-3 and TRBJ1-4; tentatively, D is TRBD1 (5 bases). The CDR3 runs 16 residues. Germline CDR1 and CDR2: LGHNA and YSLEER. Trimming shortened V by 0 bases and J by 8 bases, and 16 bases separated the two germline ends. DNA of the CDR3: TGCGCCAGCAGCCAAGATCGGGCGGCAGGGCCAGAAAAACTGTTTTTT. Translating it yields CASSQDRAAGPEKLFF.

The chain carries TRBV27 and TRBJ2-7; 8 bases agree with TRBD2. CDR1 is MNHEY, CDR2 SMNVEV, per germline (reference sequence). This CDR3 has 15 residues. The J segment lost 4 bases and the V segment lost 4 bases, leaving 9 bases of the junction unmatched. CDR3 region: CASSSPSGGVYEQYF. In nucleotides, the CDR3 is TGTGCCAGCAGTTCTCCAAGCGGGGGCGTTTACGAGCAGTACTTC.

As regards this clone: Other DNA sequences in the sample encode the same CDR3. The chain has TRBV27 and TRBJ2-7; no reliable D call. Germline V CDR1 and CDR2: MNHEY, SMNVEV (reference sequence). The CDR3 covers 11 residues. V shed 4 bases and J shed 1 base, with 2 bases lying between them. CDR3 sequence (DNA): TGTGCCAGCAGTTCATCCTACGAGCAGTACTTC. Amino acid sequence: CASSSSYEQYF.

About this clone itself: A read error may account for a junction end that differs from germline. This rearrangement joins TRBV27 to TRBJ1-1; weak D call: TRBD1 (5 bases). CDR1 and CDR2 from the germline V gene are MNHEY and SMNVEV (reference sequence). This CDR3 comprises 15 residues. The CDR3 coding sequence is TGTGCCAGTAGTTTATCGGGGTGGAGGGGCACTGAAGCTTTCTTT. Protein: CASSLSGWRGTEAFF.

The rearrangement links TRBV5-4 to TRBJ2-7, with TRBD1 identical over 9 bases. This CDR3 region has 14 residues. Trimming at V came to 2 bases and at J to 3 bases, leaving 3 bases not matched to a gene. The germline CDR1 and CDR2 sequences are SGHNT and YYREEE (reference sequence). The CDR3 nucleotides are TGTGCCAGCAGCTTCCGGACAGGGGACTACGAGCAGTACTTC. This codes for CASSFRTGDYEQYF.

The chain joins TRBV7-3 to TRBJ1-6, with TRBD1 identical over 7 bases. The CDR3 has 15 amino acids. V was pared by 6 bases and J by 7 bases, with 9 bases of the junction left unmatched. Germline V gene sequence: CDR1 SGHTA, CDR2 FQGTGA. The CDR3 spells CASSLDRAANSPLHF. In nucleotides, the CDR3 is TGTGCCAGCAGTCTTGACAGGGCCGCGAATTCACCCCTCCACTTT.

The chain couples TRBV6-5 to TRBJ1-1; the D gene is possibly TRBD1 (6 bases). Germline values: CDR1 MNHEY, CDR2 SVGAGI. This CDR3 spans 15 amino acids. V was cut by 7 bases and J by 5 bases, with 20 bases left in between. The CDR3 DNA is TGTGCCAGCACCTCGTGGCGGGGGCAGAGGACTGAAGCTTTCTTT. As protein: CASTSWRGQRTEAFF.

The gene calls are TRBV4-3 and TRBJ1-1; the D is unclear. CDR3 size: 15 residues. The germline gives CDR1 LGHNA, CDR2 YSLEER. Trimming stripped 0 bases from V and 6 bases from J, with 14 bases between. CDR3 nucleotide sequence: TGCGCCAGCAGCCAAGACCGGTCTCCATCGTCTGAAGCTTTCTTT. Its translation is CASSQDRSPSSEAFF.

The chain couples TRBV6-5 to TRBJ1-1, with TRBD1 as a possible D gene (6 bases). V shed 0 bases and J shed 2 bases, with 13 bases lying between them. Germline loops: CDR1 MNHEY, CDR2 SVGAGI. The CDR3 contains 16 residues. DNA of the CDR3: TGTGCCAGCAGTTACTCACCGAGCAGGGGTAACACTGAAGCTTTCTTT. This translates into CASSYSPSRGNTEAFF.

The V call is TRBV27, the J call TRBJ2-7; TRBD2 might be the D (6 bases). Trimming shortened V by 3 bases and J by 0 bases, and 9 bases separated the two germline ends. The CDR3 is 14 residues long. In germline, CDR1 is MNHEY, CDR2 SMNVEV (reference sequence). The CDR3 bases are TGTGCCAGCAGTTTTTACGGGAGCTCCTACGAGCAGTACTTC. It translates to CASSFYGSSYEQYF.

The genes are TRBV5-1 and TRBJ1-1, with 7 bases fitting TRBD1. The CDR3 is made up of 14 amino acids. The junction had 8 bases not matched to a gene; V was cut back by 6 bases and J by 3 bases. The germline V gene has CDR1 SGHRS and CDR2 YFSETQ. The CDR3 coding sequence is TGCGCCAGCACCGGTGGGCAGGGGGACACTGAAGCTTTCTTT. It codes for CASTGGQGDTEAFF.

The sample holds a few counts of this clone. This chain uses TRBV7-6 with TRBJ2-7; tentative D call: TRBD1 (6 bases). The CDR3 is 15 residues long. Germline V gives CDR1 SGHVS, CDR2 FNYEAQ. V lost 5 bases to trimming and J lost 4 bases, with 18 bases between them. The CDR3 sequence is CASSRSPQGSYEQYF. As DNA, the CDR3 is TGTGCCAGCAGCCGTTCTCCTCAGGGGAGTTACGAGCAGTACTTC.

V usage is TRBV6-4 and J usage is TRBJ2-3, with TRBD2 identical over 11 bases. The CDR3 loop spans 15 amino acids. Germline assignment: CDR1 MRHNA and CDR2 SNTAGT. J lost 1 base, V lost 4 bases, and 1 base had no gene match. CDR3 region: CASSVGLAGTDTQYF. The CDR3 DNA reads as TGTGCCAGCAGTGTGGGACTAGCGGGCACAGATACGCAGTATTTT.

The chain recombines TRBV7-2 with TRBJ2-7, with 9 nucleotides matching TRBD1. After removal of 5 bases from V and 2 bases from J, the junction contained 7 bases not matched to a gene. CDR1 is SGHTA and CDR2 is FQGNSA in the germline V gene. The CDR3 extends over 15 amino acids. This CDR3 reads CASSTTGGPTYEQYF. The CDR3 DNA sequence: TGTGCCAGCAGCACGACAGGGGGACCCACCTACGAGCAGTACTTC.

V and J are TRBV6-2 or TRBV6-3 and TRBJ2-7; 11 nucleotides agree with TRBD2. With 3 bases clipped from V and 4 bases from J, the junction kept 17 bases outside the gene matches. This CDR3 is 19 amino acids long. Germline V gene lookup returns CDR1 MNHEY and CDR2 SVGEGT. CDR3 coding DNA: TGTGCCAGCAGTTATGGGGGACTAGCGGCCCGGGGGCGTCATTACGAGCAGTACTTC. It is translated as CASSYGGLAARGRHYEQYF.

The chain is built from TRBV7-9 and TRBJ2-7; weak D call: TRBD2 (5 bases). V gave up 8 bases and J gave up 12 bases, with 8 bases separating them. CDR1 and CDR2 from the germline V gene are SEHNR and FQNEAQ (reference sequence). The CDR3 is 8 residues long. CDR3 sequence: CASGGPYF. CDR3 DNA: TGTGCCAGCGGAGGTCCGTACTTC. Looking up the rest from reference TRBV7-9 and TRBJ2-7 gives the full variable domain: DTGVSQNPRHKITKRGQNVTFRCDPISEHNRLYWYRQTLGQGPEFLTYFQNEAQLEKSRLLSDRFSAERPKGSFSTLEIQRTEQGDSAMYLCASGGPYFGPGTRLTVT.

This chain links TRBV29-1 with TRBJ2-7, with 7 bases identical to TRBD1. CDR3 length: 13 amino acids. CDR1 is SQVTM, CDR2 ANQGSEA, per germline. V lost 6 bases, J lost 1 base, and 6 bases stayed unmatched. The CDR3 DNA reads as TGCAGCGTCACAGGGGAATCTTCCTACGAGCAGTACTTC. It translates to CSVTGESSYEQYF.

The genes are TRBV3-1 (or the pseudogene TRBV3-2) and TRBJ2-7; D unresolved. The V gene's germline CDR1 is LGHDT and CDR2 YNNKEL (reference sequence). CDR3 length: 15 amino acids. V lost 0 bases and J lost 2, with 11 bases in between. CDR3 bases: TGTGCCAGCAGCCAAGATGAGAGAGGCACCTACGAGCAGTACTTC. Encoded protein: CASSQDERGTYEQYF.